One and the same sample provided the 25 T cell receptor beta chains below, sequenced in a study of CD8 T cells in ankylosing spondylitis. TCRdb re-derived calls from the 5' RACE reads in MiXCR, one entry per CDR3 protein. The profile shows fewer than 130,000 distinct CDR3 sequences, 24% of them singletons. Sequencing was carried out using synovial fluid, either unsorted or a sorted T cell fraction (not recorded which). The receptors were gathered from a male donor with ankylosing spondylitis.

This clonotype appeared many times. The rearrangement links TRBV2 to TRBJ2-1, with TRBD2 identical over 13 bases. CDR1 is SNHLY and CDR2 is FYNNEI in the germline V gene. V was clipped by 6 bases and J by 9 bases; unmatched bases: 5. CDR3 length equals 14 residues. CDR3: CASRTGTSGIEQFF. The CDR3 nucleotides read TGTGCCAGCAGGACCGGGACTAGCGGGATTGAGCAGTTCTTC. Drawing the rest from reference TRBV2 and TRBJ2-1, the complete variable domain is EPEVTQTPSHQVTQMGQEVILRCVPISNHLYFYWYRQILGQKVEFLVSFYNNEISEKSEIFDDQFSVERPDGSNFTLKIRSTKLEDSAMYFCASRTGTSGIEQFFGPGTRLTVL.

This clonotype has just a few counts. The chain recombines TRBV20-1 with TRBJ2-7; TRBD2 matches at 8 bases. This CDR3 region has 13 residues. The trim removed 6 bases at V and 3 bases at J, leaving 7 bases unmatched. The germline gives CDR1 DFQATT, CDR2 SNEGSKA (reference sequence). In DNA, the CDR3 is TGCAGTGCCCAAGCGGGACTAGTCTACGAGCAGTACTTC. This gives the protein CSAQAGLVYEQYF.

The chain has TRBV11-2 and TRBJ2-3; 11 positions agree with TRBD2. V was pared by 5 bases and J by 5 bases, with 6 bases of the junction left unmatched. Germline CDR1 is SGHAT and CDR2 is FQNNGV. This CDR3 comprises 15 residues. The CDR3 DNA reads TGTGCCAGCAGCATTAGCGGGAGGGCCGGAGATACGCAGTATTTT. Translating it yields CASSISGRAGDTQYF.

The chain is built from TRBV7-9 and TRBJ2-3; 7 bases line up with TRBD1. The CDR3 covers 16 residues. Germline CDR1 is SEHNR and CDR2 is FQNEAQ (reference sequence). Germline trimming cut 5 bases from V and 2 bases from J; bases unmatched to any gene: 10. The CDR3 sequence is CASSRGTAPNTDTQYF. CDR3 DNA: TGTGCCAGCAGCCGAGGGACAGCACCTAACACAGATACGCAGTATTTT.

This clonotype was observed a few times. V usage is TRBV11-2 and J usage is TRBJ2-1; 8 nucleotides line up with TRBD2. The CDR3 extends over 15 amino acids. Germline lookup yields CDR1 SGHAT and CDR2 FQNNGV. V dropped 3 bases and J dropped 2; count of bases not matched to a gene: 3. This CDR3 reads CASSFERGTYNEQFF. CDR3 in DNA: TGTGCCAGCAGCTTCGAGCGGGGGACCTACAATGAGCAGTTCTTC. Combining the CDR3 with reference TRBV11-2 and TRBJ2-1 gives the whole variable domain EAGVAQSPRYKIIEKRQSVAFWCNPISGHATLYWYQQILGQGPKLLIQFQNNGVVDDSQLPKDRFSAERLKGVDSTLKIQPAKLEDSAVYLCASSFERGTYNEQFFGPGTRLTVL.

CDR3 residues: CASSVGAGYTDTQYF. The CDR3 nucleotides are TGTGCCAGCAGCGTAGGAGCAGGATACACAGATACGCAGTATTTT. The chain carries TRBV9 and TRBJ2-3, with unresolved D. This CDR3 has 15 residues. Germline assignment: CDR1 SGDLS and CDR2 YYNGEE. V lost 0 bases to trimming and J lost 2 bases, with 10 bases between them.

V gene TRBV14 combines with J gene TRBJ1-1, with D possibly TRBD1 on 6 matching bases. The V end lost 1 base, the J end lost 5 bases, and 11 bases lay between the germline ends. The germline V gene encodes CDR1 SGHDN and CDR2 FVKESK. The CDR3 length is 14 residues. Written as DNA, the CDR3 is TGTGCCAGCAGCCAAGTTGGGGGCCTTACTGAAGCTTTCTTT. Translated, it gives CASSQVGGLTEAFF.

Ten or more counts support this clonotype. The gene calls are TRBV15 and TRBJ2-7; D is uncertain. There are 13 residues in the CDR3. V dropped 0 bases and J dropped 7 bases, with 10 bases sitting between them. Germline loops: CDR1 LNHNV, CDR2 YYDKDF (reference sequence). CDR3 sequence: CATSRDKSREQYV. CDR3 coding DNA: TGTGCCACCAGCAGAGATAAGTCGAGGGAGCAGTACGTC.

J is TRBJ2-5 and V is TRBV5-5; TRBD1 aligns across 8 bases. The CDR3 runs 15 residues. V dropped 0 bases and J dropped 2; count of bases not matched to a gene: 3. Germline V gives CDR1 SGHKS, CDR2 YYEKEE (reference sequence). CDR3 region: CASSLGDRGQETQYF. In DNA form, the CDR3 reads TGTGCCAGCAGCTTGGGCGACAGGGGTCAAGAGACCCAGTACTTC.

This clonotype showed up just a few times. CDR3 sequence reads: CAISDRDRGGDQPQHF. DNA for the CDR3: TGTGCCATCAGTGATCGCGACAGGGGAGGCGATCAGCCCCAGCATTTT. The rearrangement links TRBV10-3 to TRBJ1-5; 8 bases line up with TRBD1. The germline V gene encodes CDR1 ENHRY and CDR2 SYGVKD. CDR3 length: 16 amino acids. Germline trimming cut 3 bases from V and 5 bases from J; bases unmatched to any gene: 9.

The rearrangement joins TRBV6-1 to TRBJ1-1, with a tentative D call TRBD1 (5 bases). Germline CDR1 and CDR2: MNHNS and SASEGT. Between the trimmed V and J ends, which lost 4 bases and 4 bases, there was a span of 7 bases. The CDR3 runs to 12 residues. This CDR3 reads CASSGGPTEAFF. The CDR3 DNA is TGTGCCAGCAGTGGGGGCCCCACTGAAGCTTTCTTT.

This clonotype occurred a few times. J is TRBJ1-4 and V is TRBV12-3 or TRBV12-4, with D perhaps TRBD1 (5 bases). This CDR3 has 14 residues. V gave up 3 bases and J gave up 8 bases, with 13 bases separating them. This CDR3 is CASSFRVVGEKLFF. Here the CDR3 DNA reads TGTGCCAGCAGTTTCAGGGTAGTGGGGGAAAAACTGTTTTTT.

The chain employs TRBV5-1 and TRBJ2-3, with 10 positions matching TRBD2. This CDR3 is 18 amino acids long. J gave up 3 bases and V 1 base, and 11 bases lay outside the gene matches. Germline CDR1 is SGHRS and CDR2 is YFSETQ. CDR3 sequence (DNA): TGCGCCAGCAGCTTGATACGGAGCGGGAGGGCCGAGACAGATACGCAGTATTTT. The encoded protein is CASSLIRSGRAETDTQYF.

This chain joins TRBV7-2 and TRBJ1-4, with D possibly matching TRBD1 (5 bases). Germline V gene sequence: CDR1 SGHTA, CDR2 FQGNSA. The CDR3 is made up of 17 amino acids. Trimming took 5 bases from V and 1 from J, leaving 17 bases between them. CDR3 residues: CASSHGRRQGTNEKLFF. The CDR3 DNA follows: TGTGCCAGCAGCCATGGTAGGCGCCAGGGAACTAATGAAAAACTGTTTTTT.

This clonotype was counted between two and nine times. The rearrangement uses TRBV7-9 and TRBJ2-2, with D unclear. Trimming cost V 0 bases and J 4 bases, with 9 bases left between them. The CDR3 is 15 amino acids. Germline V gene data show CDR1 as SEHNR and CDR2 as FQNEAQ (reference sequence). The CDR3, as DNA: TGTGCCAGCAGCTTAGCCGGGTTCATCACCGGGGAGCTGTTTTTT. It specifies CASSLAGFITGELFF.

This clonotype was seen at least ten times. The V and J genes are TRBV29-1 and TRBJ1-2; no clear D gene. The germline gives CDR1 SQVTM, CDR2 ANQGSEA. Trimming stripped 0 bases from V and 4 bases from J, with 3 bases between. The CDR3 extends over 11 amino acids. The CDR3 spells CSVEDIYGYTF. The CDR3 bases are TGCAGCGTTGAAGACATCTATGGCTACACCTTC.

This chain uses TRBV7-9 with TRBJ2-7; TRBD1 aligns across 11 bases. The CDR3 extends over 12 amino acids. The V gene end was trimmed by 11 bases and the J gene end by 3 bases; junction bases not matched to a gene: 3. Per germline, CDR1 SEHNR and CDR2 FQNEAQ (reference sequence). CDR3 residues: CAWGTGGYEQYF. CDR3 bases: TGTGCCTGGGGGACAGGGGGCTACGAGCAGTACTTC.

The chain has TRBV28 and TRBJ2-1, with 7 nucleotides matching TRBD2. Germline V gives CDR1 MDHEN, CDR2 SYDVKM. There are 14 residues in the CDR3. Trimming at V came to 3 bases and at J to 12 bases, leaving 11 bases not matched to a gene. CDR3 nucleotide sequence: TGTGCCAGCAGTTTGATCGGGAGGTCTATTGTGCAGTTCTTC. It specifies CASSLIGRSIVQFF. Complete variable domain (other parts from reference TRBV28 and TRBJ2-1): DVKVTQSSRYLVKRTGEKVFLECVQDMDHENMFWYRQDPGLGLRLIYFSYDVKMKEKGDIPEGYSVSREKKERFSLILESASTNQTSMYLCASSLIGRSIVQFFGPGTRLTVL.

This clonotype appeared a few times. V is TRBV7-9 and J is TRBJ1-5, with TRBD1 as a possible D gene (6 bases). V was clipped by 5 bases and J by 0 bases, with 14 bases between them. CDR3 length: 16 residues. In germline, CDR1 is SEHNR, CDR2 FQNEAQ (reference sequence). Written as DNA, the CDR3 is TGTGCCAGCAGCCCTGGGGACATTTATAGCAATCAGCCCCAGCATTTT. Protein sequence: CASSPGDIYSNQPQHF.

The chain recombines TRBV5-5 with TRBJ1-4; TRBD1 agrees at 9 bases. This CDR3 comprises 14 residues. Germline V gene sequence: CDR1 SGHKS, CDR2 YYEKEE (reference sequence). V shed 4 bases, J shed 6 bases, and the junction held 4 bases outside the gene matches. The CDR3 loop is CASSRTGGYEKLFF. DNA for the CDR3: TGTGCCAGCAGCCGTACAGGGGGCTATGAAAAACTGTTTTTT. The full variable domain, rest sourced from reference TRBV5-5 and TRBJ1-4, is DAGVTQSPTHLIKTRGQQVTLRCSPISGHKSVSWYQQVLGQGPQFIFQYYEKEERGRGNFPDRFSARQFPNYSSELNVNALLLGDSALYLCASSRTGGYEKLFFGSGTQLSVL.

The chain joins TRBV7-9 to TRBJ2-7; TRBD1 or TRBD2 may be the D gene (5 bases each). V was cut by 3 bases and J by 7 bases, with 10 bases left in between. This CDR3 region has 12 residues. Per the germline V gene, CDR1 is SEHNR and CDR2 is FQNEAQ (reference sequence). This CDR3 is CASSLGEGEQYF. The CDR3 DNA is TGTGCCAGCAGCTTGGGTGAGGGGGAGCAGTACTTC.

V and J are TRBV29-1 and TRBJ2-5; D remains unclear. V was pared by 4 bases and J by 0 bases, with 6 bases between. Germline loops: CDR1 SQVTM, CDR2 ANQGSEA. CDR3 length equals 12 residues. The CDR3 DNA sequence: TGCAGCGTTGGAGAGTACCAAGAGACCCAGTACTTC. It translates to CSVGEYQETQYF.

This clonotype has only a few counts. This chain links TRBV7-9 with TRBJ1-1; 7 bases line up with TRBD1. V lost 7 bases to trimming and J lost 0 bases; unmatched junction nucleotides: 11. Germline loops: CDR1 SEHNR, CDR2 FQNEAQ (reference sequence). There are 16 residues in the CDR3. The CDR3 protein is CASIKGQYYMNTEAFF. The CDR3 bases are TGTGCCAGCATAAAGGGACAGTATTACATGAACACTGAAGCTTTCTTT. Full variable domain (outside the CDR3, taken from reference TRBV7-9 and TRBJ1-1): DTGVSQNPRHKITKRGQNVTFRCDPISEHNRLYWYRQTLGQGPEFLTYFQNEAQLEKSRLLSDRFSAERPKGSFSTLEIQRTEQGDSAMYLCASIKGQYYMNTEAFFGQGTRLTVV.

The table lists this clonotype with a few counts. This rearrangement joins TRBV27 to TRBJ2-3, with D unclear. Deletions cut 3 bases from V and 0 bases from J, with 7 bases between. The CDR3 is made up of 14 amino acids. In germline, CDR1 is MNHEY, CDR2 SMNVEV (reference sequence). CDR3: CASSFYGSTDTQYF. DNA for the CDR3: TGTGCCAGCAGTTTCTATGGGAGCACAGATACGCAGTATTTT.

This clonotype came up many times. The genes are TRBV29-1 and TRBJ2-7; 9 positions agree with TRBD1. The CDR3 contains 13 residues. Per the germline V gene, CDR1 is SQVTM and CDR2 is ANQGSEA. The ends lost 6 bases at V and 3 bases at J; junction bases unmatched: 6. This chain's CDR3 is CSVGQGMDYEQYF. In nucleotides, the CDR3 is TGCAGCGTCGGACAGGGGATGGACTACGAGCAGTACTTC.